Following are 27 T cell receptor beta chains from one sample sequenced in a study of OX40 agonist ivuxolimab in advanced cancers. This table comes from immunoSEQ multiplex PCR, and its TCRdb copy is limited to in-frame clones, with some not included. The table lists tens of thousands of clones, around 84% of them singletons. This material consisted of CD4+ or CD8+ T cells sorted from blood, taken in a trial of the OX40 agonist ivuxolimab. Receptors were obtained from an adult with an advanced solid tumor such as melanoma, head and neck, liver or kidney cancer.

The CDR3 nucleotides read TGTGCCAGCAGTTTCGACAGGCCGAACCCGAACACTGAAGCTTTCTTT. Residues: CASSFDRPNPNTEAFF. The J gene is TRBJ1-1, the V gene TRBV7-9; TRBD1 might be the D (6 bases). The germline CDR1 and CDR2 sequences are SEHNR and FQNEAQ (reference sequence). The CDR3 covers 16 residues. Trimming stripped 6 bases from V and 1 base from J, with 18 bases between.

CDR3 protein: CASSPDPSGVQETQYF. The CDR3 nucleotides are TGTGCCAGCTCACCAGATCCTAGCGGAGTCCAAGAGACCCAGTACTTC. The V and J genes are TRBV18 and TRBJ2-5; TRBD2 matches 7 bases. V was pared by 2 bases and J by 1 base, with 7 bases of the junction left unmatched. The CDR3 totals 16 residues. Germline loops: CDR1 KGHSH, CDR2 LQKENI.

V is TRBV7-3 and J is TRBJ2-5; tentatively, D is TRBD1 or TRBD2 (6 bases each). V lost 3 bases, J lost 4 bases, and 9 bases lay in between. The CDR3 sequence is 13 residues long. Germline-derived CDR1 and CDR2 are SGHTA and FQGTGA. CDR3 in amino acids: CASSLGGRETQYF. In DNA, the CDR3 is TGTGCCAGCAGCTTGGGGGGCCGAGAGACCCAGTACTTC.

Concerning this clone itself: One end of the junction is discordant with germline, which a read error may explain. Other DNA variants within this sample encode the same CDR3. V is TRBV7-3 and J is TRBJ1-1, with 11 nucleotides matching TRBD1. The CDR3 sequence is 15 residues long. Germline assignment: CDR1 SGHTA and CDR2 FQGTGA. Here the CDR3 reads CASSLTGTGGTEAFF. The CDR3 DNA is TGTGCCAGCAGCCTAACCGGGACAGGGGGCACTGAAGCTTTCTTT.

V is TRBV19 and J is TRBJ1-1; D not resolved. With 6 bases removed from V and 2 bases from J, the gap between germline ends came to 13 bases. Germline V CDR1 and CDR2: LNHDA, SQIVND (reference sequence). The CDR3 contains 14 residues. Here the CDR3 reads CASSWAGANTEAFF. CDR3 DNA: TGTGCCAGTAGCTGGGCAGGAGCCAACACTGAAGCTTTCTTT.

The J gene is TRBJ2-2, the V gene TRBV2; 12 positions match TRBD2. V dropped 6 bases and J dropped 4; count of bases not matched to a gene: 6. The CDR3 extends over 16 amino acids. Germline V gene lookup returns CDR1 SNHLY and CDR2 FYNNEI. The CDR3 DNA reads TGTGCCAGCAGCATTCCGGGACTAGCGGGCACCGGGGAGCTGTTTTTT. Its translation is CASSIPGLAGTGELFF.

This chain connects TRBV30 to TRBJ1-2; weak D call: TRBD1 (5 bases). Germline CDR1 and CDR2: GTSNPN and SVGIG (reference sequence). V was clipped by 3 bases and J by 7 bases, with 18 bases between them. The CDR3 has 14 residues. The DNA for the CDR3 is TGTGCCTGGAGGGCCGGGGCGGATTTTAGTGGCTACACCTTC. Its translation is CAWRAGADFSGYTF.

The chain combines TRBV4-2 with TRBJ1-2; maybe TRBD1 (5 bases). The CDR3 is 14 amino acids. The V end was cut by 1 base, the J end by 9 bases, with 15 bases between. CDR1 LGHNA and CDR2 YNFKEQ come from the germline V gene. The DNA of the CDR3 is TGTGCCAGCAGCCAAGTGGGGGGTGTTGGCAGCTACACCTTC. Amino acids: CASSQVGGVGSYTF.

The chain joins TRBV6-1 to TRBJ1-3, with D possibly matching TRBD1 (5 bases). Trimming shortened V by 2 bases and J by 2 bases, and 10 bases separated the two germline ends. CDR1 MNHNS and CDR2 SASEGT come from the germline V gene. The CDR3 contains 15 residues. CDR3 amino acids: CASSEHGGAGNTIYF. The CDR3 nucleotides read TGTGCCAGCAGTGAACATGGAGGGGCTGGAAACACCATATATTTT.

This chain links TRBV18 with TRBJ1-2, with 8 bases fitting TRBD1. V dropped 5 bases and J dropped 3; count of bases not matched to a gene: 2. The CDR3 has 13 amino acids. CDR1 is KGHSH, CDR2 LQKENI, per germline. In nucleotides, the CDR3 is TGTGCCAGCTCAGCGACAGGGGACTATGGCTACACCTTC. Translated, it gives CASSATGDYGYTF.

This clone showed up just once. CDR3 sequence reads: CASSPPGTALTNEQFF. The CDR3 nucleotides read TGTGCCAGCTCACCACCCGGGACAGCCCTTACCAATGAGCAGTTCTTC. This sequence joins TRBV18 and TRBJ2-1; 7 nucleotides match TRBD1. CDR3 length equals 16 residues. The junction had 8 bases not matched to a gene; V was cut back by 0 bases and J by 6 bases. CDR1 is KGHSH and CDR2 is LQKENI in the germline V gene.

The chain couples TRBV7-7 to TRBJ1-1; D ambiguous. Germline V CDR1 and CDR2: SSHAT, FNYEAQ (reference sequence). This CDR3 is 13 amino acids long. Trimming took 3 bases from V and 4 from J, leaving 9 bases between them. CDR3 protein: CASSLSSGTEAFF. The CDR3, as DNA: TGTGCCAGCAGCTTGTCGAGTGGCACTGAAGCTTTCTTT.

This clone was detected only once. V is TRBV18 and J is TRBJ2-4, with TRBD2 identical over 8 bases. The CDR3 consists of 16 residues. The V segment lost 6 bases and the J segment 1 base; nucleotides outside the gene matches: 8. The germline CDR1 and CDR2 sequences are KGHSH and LQKENI. The CDR3 nucleotides are TGTGCCAGCTCCTCCCCGGGAGGGAGCGCCAAAAACATTCAGTACTTC. It yields the protein CASSSPGGSAKNIQYF.

The chain carries TRBV7-2 and TRBJ1-6; 7 nucleotides line up with TRBD1. Losses at the gene ends were 3 bases for V and 14 bases for J; bases not matched to a gene: 4. CDR3 length: 12 residues. The germline gives CDR1 SGHTA, CDR2 FQGNSA. CDR3 sequence reads: CASSFYRGTLHF. The CDR3 DNA reads as TGTGCCAGCAGCTTTTACAGGGGAACCCTCCACTTT.

The chain links TRBV5-1 to TRBJ1-2; D call uncertain. The V end lost 0 bases, the J end lost 8 bases, and 8 bases lay between the germline ends. This CDR3 comprises 12 residues. Germline V gives CDR1 SGHRS, CDR2 YFSETQ. The CDR3 sequence: CASSLGAPGYTF. The CDR3 DNA follows: TGCGCCAGCAGCTTGGGAGCCCCCGGCTACACCTTC.

The rearrangement uses TRBV19 and TRBJ1-5, with 10 bases aligning to TRBD1. CDR1 LNHDA and CDR2 SQIVND come from the germline V gene (reference sequence). The junction had 12 bases not matched to a gene; V was cut back by 10 bases and J by 0 bases. The CDR3 loop spans 17 amino acids. CDR3 sequence: CATRGGQGLNSNQPQHF. CDR3 nucleotides: TGTGCCACCCGGGGGGGACAGGGGCTGAATAGCAATCAGCCCCAGCATTTT. The full variable domain, rest sourced from reference TRBV19 and TRBJ1-5, is DGGITQSPKYLFRKEGQNVTLSCEQNLNHDAMYWYRQDPGQGLRLIYYSQIVNDFQKGDIAEGYSVSREKKESFPLTVTSAQKNPTAFYLCATRGGQGLNSNQPQHFGDGTRLSIL.

V is TRBV7-8 and J is TRBJ1-1; maybe TRBD1 (5 bases). Trimming cost V 2 bases and J 1 base, with 11 bases left between them. This CDR3 is built from 15 residues. Germline V gives CDR1 SGHVS, CDR2 FQNEAQ. CDR3 amino acids: CASSLRDARNTEAFF. The CDR3 nucleotides read TGTGCCAGCAGCTTACGGGACGCGAGGAACACTGAAGCTTTCTTT.

This clone was found a few times. The J gene is TRBJ1-3, the V gene TRBV6-1, with D unclear. CDR1 is MNHNS and CDR2 is SASEGT in the germline V gene. Trimming left V 6 bases short and J 0 bases short, with 12 bases between. CDR3 length: 15 residues. CDR3 coding DNA: TGTGCCAGCAGGCTACAGAGGAACTCTGGAAACACCATATATTTT. Protein product: CASRLQRNSGNTIYF.

The chain is built from TRBV7-6 and TRBJ2-3; 9 nucleotides align to TRBD2. The V segment lost 1 base and the J segment 4 bases; nucleotides outside the gene matches: 6. Germline V CDR1 and CDR2: SGHVS, FNYEAQ. The CDR3 runs to 16 residues. CDR3 nucleotide sequence: TGTGCCAGCAGCTTAGGCCAAGCGGGGGGATCAGATACGCAGTATTTT. It specifies CASSLGQAGGSDTQYF.

This clone showed up just once. The V call is TRBV18, the J call TRBJ2-7, with 7 bases fitting TRBD1. In germline, CDR1 is KGHSH, CDR2 LQKENI. The CDR3 has 15 residues. Germline trimming cut 4 bases from V and 3 bases from J; bases unmatched to any gene: 9. CDR3: CASSRTGTAVYEQYF. The CDR3 coding sequence is TGTGCCAGCTCACGGACCGGGACAGCGGTCTACGAGCAGTACTTC.

The V call is TRBV19, the J call TRBJ2-7, with 8 bases fitting TRBD1. The CDR3 has 15 amino acids. Germline V CDR1 and CDR2: LNHDA, SQIVND (reference sequence). Trimming at V came to 10 bases and at J to 5 bases, leaving 16 bases not matched to a gene. CDR3 bases: TGTGCCACCTCATTATCCCTCCAGGGGGCACACGAGCAGTACTTC. It translates to CATSLSLQGAHEQYF.

The chain carries TRBV30 and TRBJ1-1; D remains unclear. V was cut by 0 bases and J by 12 bases, with 17 bases left in between. The length of the CDR3 is 13 residues. From germline, CDR1 is GTSNPN and CDR2 SVGIG (reference sequence). The CDR3 nucleotides are TGTGCCTGGAGTGTACTAAATGGCGAGAAATCTTTCTTT. Translated, it gives CAWSVLNGEKSFF.

The chain employs TRBV7-8 and TRBJ1-3, with D perhaps TRBD1 (5 bases). V was shortened by 6 bases and J by 3 bases, with 18 bases between the two germline ends. Per germline, CDR1 SGHVS and CDR2 FQNEAQ. The CDR3 loop spans 16 amino acids. CDR3 nucleotides: TGTGCCAGCAGGCACTACACTCAGGGCTATGGAAACACCATATATTTT. Amino acids: CASRHYTQGYGNTIYF. Filled out from reference TRBV7-8 and TRBJ1-3, the complete variable domain reads GAGVSQSPRYKVAKRGQDVALRCDPISGHVSLFWYQQALGQGPEFLTYFQNEAQLDKSGLPSDRFFAERPEGSVSTLKIQRTQQEDSAVYLCASRHYTQGYGNTIYFGEGSWLTVV.

This chain uses TRBV18 with TRBJ1-1; D not resolved. V lost 2 bases and J lost 2, with 9 bases in between. The germline V gene has CDR1 KGHSH and CDR2 LQKENI. The CDR3 sequence is 14 residues long. The CDR3 here is CASSPSSVNTEAFF. Here the CDR3 DNA reads TGTGCCAGCTCACCAAGTTCCGTCAACACTGAAGCTTTCTTT.

J is TRBJ1-1 and V is TRBV2, with D possibly TRBD1 on 6 matching bases. Trimming left V 2 bases short and J 1 base short, with 11 bases between. Germline lookup yields CDR1 SNHLY and CDR2 FYNNEI. CDR3 length equals 15 residues. CDR3 residues: CASSEQGTSNTEAFF. The CDR3 DNA is TGTGCCAGCAGTGAACAGGGGACCTCGAACACTGAAGCTTTCTTT.

The chain couples TRBV11-2 to TRBJ2-6; TRBD1 is a possible D gene (6 bases). Germline lookup yields CDR1 SGHAT and CDR2 FQNNGV. V was trimmed by 4 bases and J by 2 bases, leaving 9 bases between them. This CDR3 spans 15 amino acids. The CDR3 reads CASSWQGTGANVLTF. CDR3 in DNA: TGTGCCAGCAGCTGGCAGGGGACTGGGGCCAACGTCCTGACTTTC.

The CDR3 sequence: CASSQALAASYEKLFF. The CDR3 DNA sequence: TGCGCCAGCAGCCAAGCTCTGGCAGCTTCTTATGAAAAACTGTTTTTT. The J gene is TRBJ1-4, the V gene TRBV4-1; D remains unclear. CDR1 is MGHRA and CDR2 is YSYEKL in the germline V gene. The CDR3 sequence is 16 residues long. The V end was cut by 1 base, the J end by 6 bases, with 15 bases between.